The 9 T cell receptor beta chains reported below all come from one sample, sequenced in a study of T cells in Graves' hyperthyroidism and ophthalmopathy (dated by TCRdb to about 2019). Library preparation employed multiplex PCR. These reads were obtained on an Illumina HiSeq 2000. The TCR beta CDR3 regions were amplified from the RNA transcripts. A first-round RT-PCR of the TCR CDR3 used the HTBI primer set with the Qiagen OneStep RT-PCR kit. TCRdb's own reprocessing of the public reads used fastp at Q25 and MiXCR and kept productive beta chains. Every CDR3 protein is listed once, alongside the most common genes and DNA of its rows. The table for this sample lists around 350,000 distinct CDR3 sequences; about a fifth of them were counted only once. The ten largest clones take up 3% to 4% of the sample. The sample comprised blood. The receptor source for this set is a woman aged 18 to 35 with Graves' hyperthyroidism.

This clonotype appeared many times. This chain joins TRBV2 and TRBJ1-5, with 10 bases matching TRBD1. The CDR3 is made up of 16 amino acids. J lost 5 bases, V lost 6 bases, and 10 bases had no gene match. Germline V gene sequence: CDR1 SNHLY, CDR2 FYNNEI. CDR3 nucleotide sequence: TGTGCCAGCAGCGCCGATCGACAGGGGGCTGATCAGCCCCAGCATTTT. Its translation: CASSADRQGADQPQHF. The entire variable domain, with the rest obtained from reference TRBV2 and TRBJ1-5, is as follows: EPEVTQTPSHQVTQMGQEVILRCVPISNHLYFYWYRQILGQKVEFLVSFYNNEISEKSEIFDDQFSVERPDGSNFTLKIRSTKLEDSAMYFCASSADRQGADQPQHFGDGTRLSIL.

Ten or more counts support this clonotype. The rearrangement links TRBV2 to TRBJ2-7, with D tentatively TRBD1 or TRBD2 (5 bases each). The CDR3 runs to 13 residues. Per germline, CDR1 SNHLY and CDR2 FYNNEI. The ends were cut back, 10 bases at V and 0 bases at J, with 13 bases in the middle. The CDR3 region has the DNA TGTGCCACCAGGGCTGGGAGCTCCTACGAGCAGTACTTC. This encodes CATRAGSSYEQYF.

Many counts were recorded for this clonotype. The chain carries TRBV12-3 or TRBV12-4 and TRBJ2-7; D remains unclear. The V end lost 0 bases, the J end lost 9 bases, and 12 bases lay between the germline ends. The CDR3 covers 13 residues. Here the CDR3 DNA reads TGTGCCAGCAGTTTAGCCTGGGCCCCCTGGCAGTACTTC. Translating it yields CASSLAWAPWQYF.

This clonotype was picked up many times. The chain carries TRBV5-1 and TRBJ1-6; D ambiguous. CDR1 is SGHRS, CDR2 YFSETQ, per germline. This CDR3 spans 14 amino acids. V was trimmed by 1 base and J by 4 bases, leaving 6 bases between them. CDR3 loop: CASSLQVYNSPLHF. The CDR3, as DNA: TGCGCCAGCAGCTTGCAGGTTTATAATTCACCCCTCCACTTT.

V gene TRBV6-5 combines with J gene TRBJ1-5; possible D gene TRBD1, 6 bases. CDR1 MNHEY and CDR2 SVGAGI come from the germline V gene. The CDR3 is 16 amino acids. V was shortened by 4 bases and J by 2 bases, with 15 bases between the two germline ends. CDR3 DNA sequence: TGTGCCAGCAGTTCCGGATGGGGGCTCGGCAATCAGCCCCAGCATTTT. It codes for CASSSGWGLGNQPQHF.

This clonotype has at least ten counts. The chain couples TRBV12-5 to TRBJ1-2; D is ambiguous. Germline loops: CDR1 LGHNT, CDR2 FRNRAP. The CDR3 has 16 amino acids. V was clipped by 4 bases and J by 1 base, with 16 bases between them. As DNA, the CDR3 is TGTGCTAGTGGTTGGGGTGTAGGTACCCTTAACTATGGCTACACCTTC. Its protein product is CASGWGVGTLNYGYTF. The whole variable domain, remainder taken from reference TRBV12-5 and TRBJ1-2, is DARVTQTPRHKVTEMGQEVTMRCQPILGHNTVFWYRQTMMQGLELLAYFRNRAPLDDSGMPKDRFSAEMPDATLATLKIQPSEPRDSAVYFCASGWGVGTLNYGYTFGSGTRLTVV.

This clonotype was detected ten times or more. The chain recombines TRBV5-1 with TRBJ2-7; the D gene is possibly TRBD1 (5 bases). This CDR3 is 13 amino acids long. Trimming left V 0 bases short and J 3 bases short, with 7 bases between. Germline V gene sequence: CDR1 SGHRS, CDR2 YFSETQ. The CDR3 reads CASSLGRVYEQYF. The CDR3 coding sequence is TGCGCCAGCAGCTTGGGCAGGGTCTACGAGCAGTACTTC.

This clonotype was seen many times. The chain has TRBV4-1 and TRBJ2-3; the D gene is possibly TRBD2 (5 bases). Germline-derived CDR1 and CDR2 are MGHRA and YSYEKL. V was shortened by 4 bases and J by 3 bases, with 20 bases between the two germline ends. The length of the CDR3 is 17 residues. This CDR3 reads CASSRGWAQSPTDTQYF. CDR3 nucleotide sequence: TGCGCCAGCAGCCGAGGGTGGGCGCAGAGCCCTACAGATACGCAGTATTTT.

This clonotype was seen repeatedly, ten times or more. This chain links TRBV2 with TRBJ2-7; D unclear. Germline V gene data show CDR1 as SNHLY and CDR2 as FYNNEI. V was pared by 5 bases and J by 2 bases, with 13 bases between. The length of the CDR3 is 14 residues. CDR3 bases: TGTGCCAGCAGTACCGACGGATCTCCCTACGAGCAGTACTTC. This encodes CASSTDGSPYEQYF.